Following are 21 T cell receptor beta chains from one sample sequenced in a study of glioma-infiltrating T cells. Using RNA template, CDR3s of TCR alpha and beta were amplified with iRepertoire arm-PCR. TCRdb itself ran the multiplex PCR reads through MiXCR, one entry per CDR3 protein. The data show about 130,000 distinct CDR3 sequences, roughly a quarter seen once. The sequenced sample was glioma tissue, nonneoplastic brain tissue, or PBMCs (not recorded which). Every receptor here comes from a human donor with low-grade glioma or glioblastoma, undergoing nonglioma brain surgery, or in good health (not recorded which).

As for this clonotype: A much larger clone differs by one base, so this may be a read error. This chain connects TRBV3-1 to TRBJ2-1; D ambiguous. From germline, CDR1 is LGHDT and CDR2 YNNKEL (reference sequence). The CDR3 totals 11 residues. CDR3 DNA sequence: TGTGCCAGCAGCCAAGTTAATGAGCATTTCTTC. Translation: CASSQVNEHFF.

The chain carries TRBV6-9 and TRBJ1-4, with unresolved D. CDR3 length: 15 residues. V was clipped by 3 bases and J by 8 bases, with 16 bases between them. Germline loops: CDR1 MNHGY, CDR2 SVAAGI. CDR3 residues: CASSYGPRAEEKLFF. For the CDR3, the DNA is TGTGCCAGCAGTTACGGGCCGAGGGCTGAGGAAAAACTGTTTTTT.

The V and J genes are TRBV25-1 and TRBJ1-2; D is perhaps TRBD1 (6 bases). V shed 2 bases and J shed 7 bases, with 11 bases lying between them. There are 13 residues in the CDR3. From germline, CDR1 is MGHDK and CDR2 SYGVNS. The CDR3 reads CASSEGGARGYTF. CDR3 nucleotides: TGTGCCAGCAGTGAAGGGGGGGCTCGTGGCTACACCTTC.

V usage is TRBV12-3 or TRBV12-4 and J usage is TRBJ2-5, with no clear D. The CDR3 consists of 13 residues. Trimming cost V 1 base and J 5 bases, with 8 bases left between them. The CDR3 protein is CASSLGLMETQYF. CDR3 nucleotides: TGTGCCAGCAGTTTAGGTCTAATGGAGACCCAGTACTTC.

This clonotype was seen a handful of times. This sequence joins TRBV6-1 and TRBJ1-5, with D possibly matching TRBD1 (5 bases). Germline assignment: CDR1 MNHNS and CDR2 SASEGT. V was cut by 2 bases and J by 4 bases, with 18 bases left in between. CDR3 size: 17 residues. This CDR3 is CASSEPRDRRLNQPQHF. The CDR3 DNA follows: TGTGCCAGCAGTGAACCCCGGGACCGCCGACTAAATCAGCCCCAGCATTTT.

This clonotype was observed a few times. The chain is built from TRBV7-8 and TRBJ2-5; 8 bases are a match to TRBD2. This CDR3 is 14 amino acids long. Germline assignment: CDR1 SGHVS and CDR2 FQNEAQ. V was pared by 5 bases and J by 5 bases, with 7 bases of the junction left unmatched. The chain's CDR3 is CASSPGTSLETQYF. CDR3 DNA: TGTGCCAGCAGCCCCGGGACTAGTCTGGAGACCCAGTACTTC.

In this sample, this clonotype turned up a few times. This rearrangement joins TRBV7-6 to TRBJ1-5, with no clear D. Deletions cut 3 bases from V and 1 base from J, with 4 bases between. The CDR3 is 13 amino acids. Germline V CDR1 and CDR2: SGHVS, FNYEAQ. Written as DNA, the CDR3 is TGTGCCAGCAGCTTCCGGAGCAATCAGCCCCAGCATTTT. This encodes CASSFRSNQPQHF.

The rearrangement joins TRBV6-5 to TRBJ2-1; 8 bases map to TRBD2. The CDR3 loop spans 16 amino acids. Germline V CDR1 and CDR2: MNHEY, SVGAGI. The CDR3 DNA reads TGTGTTAGCAGTTACTCCCGAGCGGGGGCTTACAATGAGCAGTTCTTC. As protein: CVSSYSRAGAYNEQFF.

This clonotype appeared many times. The chain has TRBV6-1 and TRBJ2-3; 7 nucleotides agree with TRBD2. There are 14 residues in the CDR3. Germline V gives CDR1 MNHNS, CDR2 SASEGT. V gave up 5 bases and J gave up 4 bases; unmatched junction bases: 6. As DNA, the CDR3 is TGTGCCAGCAGTTATCGGCTAGCGGCAGATACGCAGTATTTT. Translating gives CASSYRLAADTQYF.

This clonotype was recorded many times. The DNA of the CDR3 is TGTGCCAGCAGCCGACAGAAAGTCCAAGAGACCCAGTACTTC. Translating it yields CASSRQKVQETQYF. The V call is TRBV6-1, the J call TRBJ2-5; tentatively, D is TRBD1 (5 bases). The CDR3 spans 14 residues. Germline CDR1 reads MNHNS; CDR2 reads SASEGT. Trimming stripped 6 bases from V and 1 base from J, with 12 bases between.

This clonotype came up many times. The gene calls are TRBV6-1 and TRBJ2-3; 9 bases line up with TRBD2. Germline V gene sequence: CDR1 MNHNS, CDR2 SASEGT. CDR3 length equals 13 residues. The CDR3 loop is CASKRGEADTQYF. The CDR3 DNA follows: TGTGCTTCCAAGCGGGGGGAGGCAGATACGCAGTATTTT.

The J gene is TRBJ2-5, the V gene TRBV28, with 7 bases aligning to TRBD2. After removal of 6 bases from V and 5 bases from J, the junction contained 9 bases not matched to a gene. Per germline, CDR1 MDHEN and CDR2 SYDVKM. The CDR3 runs 14 residues. The DNA of the CDR3 is TGTGCCAGCAGAGCACCCCGGGGGGTGGAGACCCAGTACTTC. Its translation: CASRAPRGVETQYF.

This clonotype showed up just a few times. The chain has TRBV4-3 and TRBJ1-6; 10 bases are a match to TRBD1. V was pared by 4 bases and J by 7 bases, with 7 bases of the junction left unmatched. CDR1 is LGHNA and CDR2 is YSLEER in the germline V gene. The CDR3 covers 16 residues. CDR3 sequence: CASSPRDRGRNSPLHF. In nucleotides, the CDR3 is TGCGCCAGCAGCCCCCGGGACAGGGGTCGAAATTCACCCCTCCACTTT.

V is TRBV5-4 and J is TRBJ2-3; TRBD2 aligns across 14 bases. The germline gives CDR1 SGHNT, CDR2 YYREEE (reference sequence). With V trimmed by 5 bases and J by 1 base, 6 bases remained unmatched. The CDR3 loop spans 17 amino acids. The CDR3 reads CASSRGLAGARTDTQYF. For the CDR3, the DNA is TGTGCCAGCAGTAGGGGACTAGCGGGGGCCCGCACAGATACGCAGTATTTT. The complete variable domain, with remaining parts taken from reference TRBV5-4 and TRBJ2-3, reads ETGVTQSPTHLIKTRGQQVTLRCSSQSGHNTVSWYQQALGQGPQFIFQYYREEENGRGNFPPRFSGLQFPNYSSELNVNALELDDSALYLCASSRGLAGARTDTQYFGPGTRLTVL.

Ten or more counts support this clonotype. The J gene is TRBJ2-7, the V gene TRBV6-6; TRBD1 agrees at 9 bases. V gave up 2 bases and J gave up 4 bases; unmatched junction bases: 0. The CDR3 loop spans 13 amino acids. CDR1 and CDR2 (germline): MNHNY, SVGAGI (reference sequence). The CDR3 loop is CASSYGTGYEQYV. CDR3 sequence (DNA): TGTGCCAGCAGTTACGGGACAGGGTACGAGCAGTACGTC.

This clonotype was recorded at least ten times. The chain carries TRBV20-1 and TRBJ1-5; D is ambiguous. V gave up 3 bases and J gave up 2 bases, with 8 bases separating them. The CDR3 has 13 residues. The germline CDR1 and CDR2 sequences are DFQATT and SNEGSKA (reference sequence). The CDR3, as DNA: TGCAGTGCTAGTTACAGCCGCAATCAGCCCCAGCATTTT. This encodes CSASYSRNQPQHF.

V and J are TRBV5-4 and TRBJ2-1; possibly TRBD2 for D (6 bases). The germline V gene has CDR1 SGHNT and CDR2 YYREEE (reference sequence). The CDR3 is 13 amino acids. V lost 3 bases, J lost 9 bases, and 13 bases lay in between. The CDR3 reads CASSWRLEGEQFF. Here the CDR3 DNA reads TGTGCCAGCAGCTGGAGACTAGAAGGTGAGCAGTTCTTC.

This clonotype was seen more than once but under ten times. V is TRBV20-1 and J is TRBJ2-3; TRBD2 is a possible D gene (7 bases). The germline CDR1 and CDR2 sequences are DFQATT and SNEGSKA (reference sequence). The CDR3 runs 14 residues. Trimming pared 6 bases from V and 5 bases from J, leaving 18 bases between. CDR3 nucleotides: TGCAGTGCCCCAGAGGGGGGGCCGGTAGATACGCAGTATTTT. Amino acid sequence: CSAPEGGPVDTQYF.

The chain carries TRBV24-1 and TRBJ2-2; D remains unclear. This CDR3 has 14 residues. V lost 0 bases to trimming and J lost 7 bases, with 8 bases between them. Germline V lookup: CDR1 KGHDR, CDR2 SFDVKD. This CDR3 is CATSDLPPVGELFF. CDR3 coding DNA: TGTGCCACCAGTGATTTGCCTCCTGTCGGGGAGCTGTTTTTT.

As for this clonotype: The junction departs from the called germline gene at one end, perhaps through a read error. The rearrangement links TRBV20-1 to TRBJ1-3; TRBD1 might be the D (5 bases). The CDR3 loop spans 14 amino acids. Germline-derived CDR1 and CDR2 are DFQATT and SNEGSKA (reference sequence). The CDR3 is CSAVPGPSGSTIYF. CDR3 coding DNA: TGCAGTGCTGTCCCAGGGCCCTCTGGAAGCACCATATATTTT.

The chain is built from TRBV2 and TRBJ1-2, with D possibly TRBD1 on 6 matching bases. Germline CDR1 SNHLY, CDR2 FYNNEI. The V and J ends lost 2 bases and 5 bases respectively, with 12 bases between them. The CDR3 is 14 amino acids. CDR3 sequence reads: CASSEYRDRYGYTF. The CDR3 nucleotides read TGTGCCAGCAGTGAATACAGGGATAGGTATGGCTACACCTTC.